Each of the 17 T cell receptor beta chains below was sequenced from the same sample in a study of glioma-infiltrating T cells after dendritic cell vaccination. This table comes from immunoSEQ multiplex PCR, and its TCRdb copy is limited to in-frame clones, with some not included. The sample yields 90,000 to 95,000 clones, 80% to 90% seen once. Time point denoted: after dendritic cell vaccination, including at tumor progression/relapse. Here the sequenced sample was blood, taken after dendritic cell vaccination. The receptors were gathered from a human donor with glioblastoma.

The chain is built from TRBV6-1 and TRBJ1-2, with 7 bases that match TRBD1. This CDR3 is 15 amino acids long. Per the germline V gene, CDR1 is MNHNS and CDR2 is SASEGT. The junction had 9 bases not matched to a gene; V was cut back by 7 bases and J by 1 base. The CDR3 bases are TGTGCCAGCACCATAAGGACAGGTTTTAACTATGGCTACACCTTC. Amino acids: CASTIRTGFNYGYTF.

The chain couples TRBV5-8 to TRBJ2-5, with 13 nucleotides matching TRBD2. Germline lookup yields CDR1 SGHTS and CDR2 YDEGEE. V shed 3 bases, J shed 2 bases, and the junction held 4 bases outside the gene matches. The CDR3 runs 16 residues. CDR3 region: CASSSPGLAGQETQYF. The CDR3 nucleotides are TGTGCCAGCAGCTCACCGGGACTAGCGGGACAAGAGACCCAGTACTTC. Full variable domain (outside the CDR3, taken from reference TRBV5-8 and TRBJ2-5): EAGVTQSPTHLIKTRGQQATLRCSPISGHTSVYWYQQALGLGLQFLLWYDEGEERNRGNFPPRFSGRQFPNYSSELNVNALELEDSALYLCASSSPGLAGQETQYFGPGTRLLVL.

The chain has TRBV11-2 and TRBJ2-1, with 15 positions matching TRBD2. V shed 6 bases and J 10 bases; nucleotides not matched to a gene: 7. Germline CDR1 SGHAT, CDR2 FQNNGV. The CDR3 runs to 15 residues. The CDR3, as DNA: TGTGCCAGCAGGGCGGGACTAGCGGGGGGCGGGGAGCAGTTCTTC. Amino acid sequence: CASRAGLAGGGEQFF.

The V and J genes are TRBV6-1 and TRBJ1-4; possible D gene TRBD1, 6 bases. V dropped 8 bases and J dropped 0 bases, with 10 bases sitting between them. CDR1 and CDR2 from the germline V gene are MNHNS and SASEGT. The CDR3 covers 14 residues. The CDR3 reads CASHRGTTNEKLFF. The CDR3 DNA sequence: TGTGCCAGCCATAGGGGGACAACTAATGAAAAACTGTTTTTT.

This chain uses TRBV6-6 with TRBJ2-1; TRBD1 matches at 9 bases. CDR1 and CDR2 from the germline V gene are MNHNY and SVGAGI (reference sequence). This CDR3 has 14 residues. Trimming cost V 2 bases and J 8 bases; bases outside gene matches: 4. The CDR3 sequence is CASSYTDRGHEQFF. CDR3 nucleotide sequence: TGTGCCAGCAGTTACACGGACAGGGGCCATGAGCAGTTCTTC.

This clone has only a few counts. The rearrangement uses TRBV19 and TRBJ1-1, with D perhaps matching TRBD1 (6 bases). The CDR3 contains 11 residues. In germline, CDR1 is LNHDA, CDR2 SQIVND (reference sequence). V was pared by 5 bases and J by 9 bases, with 10 bases between. The CDR3 protein is CASSDDRQAFF. The CDR3 region has the DNA TGTGCCAGTAGTGACGACAGGCAAGCTTTCTTT.

V is TRBV27 and J is TRBJ1-2; possibly TRBD1 for D (6 bases). The CDR3 is 13 residues long. V was cut by 8 bases and J by 0 bases, with 10 bases left in between. Germline V CDR1 and CDR2: MNHEY, SMNVEV (reference sequence). The CDR3 sequence is CASRTATNYGYTF. Written as DNA, the CDR3 is TGTGCCAGCCGGACAGCAACTAACTATGGCTACACCTTC.

The chain joins TRBV2 to TRBJ2-7, with a weak D call TRBD1 (6 bases). CDR1 is SNHLY, CDR2 FYNNEI, per germline. CDR3 length: 14 residues. Between the trimmed V and J ends, which lost 6 bases and 0 bases, there was a span of 12 bases. In DNA, the CDR3 is TGTGCCAGCAGACTTGACAGGTACTCCTACGAGCAGTACGTC. Its protein is CASRLDRYSYEQYV.

J is TRBJ1-1 and V is TRBV11-2; TRBD1 matches at 9 bases. Germline V gene data show CDR1 as SGHAT and CDR2 as FQNNGV. The CDR3 is 14 residues long. Germline trimming cut 6 bases from V and 4 bases from J; bases unmatched to any gene: 6. CDR3 loop: CASSFTGGITEAFF. In DNA form, the CDR3 reads TGTGCCAGCAGTTTCACAGGGGGCATCACTGAAGCTTTCTTT.

The CDR3 DNA reads as TGTGCCAGCAGTGAGGGGGGAAGTACTGAAGCTTTCTTT. This sequence encodes CASSEGGSTEAFF. This chain uses TRBV2 with TRBJ1-1; D possibly corresponds to TRBD1 (5 bases). Trimming took 3 bases from V and 5 from J, leaving 10 bases between them. This CDR3 spans 13 amino acids. Germline CDR1 and CDR2: SNHLY and FYNNEI.

The chain couples TRBV9 to TRBJ2-1, with 7 bases aligning to TRBD2. The germline CDR1 and CDR2 sequences are SGDLS and YYNGEE. V trimming: 0 bases; J trimming: 5 bases; junction bases outside the gene matches: 11. CDR3 length: 17 amino acids. CDR3 nucleotide sequence: TGTGCCAGCAGCGTAGGCGGTGGGGCGGGAGTAGACAATGAGCAGTTCTTC. Encoded protein: CASSVGGGAGVDNEQFF.

J is TRBJ1-4 and V is TRBV29-1; D perhaps matches TRBD1 (6 bases). The CDR3 has 13 amino acids. Trimming shortened V by 3 bases and J by 3 bases, and 8 bases separated the two germline ends. Germline V lookup: CDR1 SQVTM, CDR2 ANQGSEA. The CDR3 nucleotides are TGCAGCGTTGACAGGGGAGCTAATGAAAAACTGTTTTTT. Translated: CSVDRGANEKLFF. Full variable domain (missing parts from reference TRBV29-1 and TRBJ1-4): SAVISQKPSRDICQRGTSLTIQCQVDSQVTMMFWYRQQPGQSLTLIATANQGSEATYESGFVIDKFPISRPNLTFSTLTVSNMSPEDSSIYLCSVDRGANEKLFFGSGTQLSVL.

J is TRBJ2-5 and V is TRBV5-4, with 7 positions matching TRBD1. J gave up 1 base and V 3 bases, and 3 bases lay outside the gene matches. This CDR3 has 14 residues. CDR1 is SGHNT, CDR2 YYREEE, per germline (reference sequence). The CDR3 loop is CASSSGTVQETQYF. The CDR3 nucleotides read TGTGCCAGCAGCTCGGGGACAGTCCAAGAGACCCAGTACTTC.

The chain couples TRBV5-6 to TRBJ1-2; 10 nucleotides match TRBD1. There are 14 residues in the CDR3. V shed 3 bases, J shed 7 bases, and the junction held 6 bases outside the gene matches. Germline CDR1 SGHDT, CDR2 YYEEEE. CDR3 residues: CASSSGTGVGGYTF. The CDR3 region has the DNA TGTGCCAGCAGCTCAGGGACAGGGGTGGGTGGCTACACCTTC.

V and J are TRBV5-6 and TRBJ1-3, with D possibly matching TRBD1 (6 bases). This CDR3 contains 17 residues. Germline CDR1 reads SGHDT; CDR2 reads YYEEEE. V was pared by 1 base and J by 0 bases, with 14 bases between. Here the CDR3 reads CASSLSVGTSSGNTIYF. The CDR3 nucleotides read TGTGCCAGCAGCTTGAGTGTTGGGACAAGCTCTGGAAACACCATATATTTT.

V and J are TRBV7-2 and TRBJ2-2; 7 bases are shared with TRBD2. The length of the CDR3 is 14 residues. The junction had 6 bases not matched to a gene; V was cut back by 4 bases and J by 7 bases. Germline values: CDR1 SGHTA, CDR2 FQGNSA. CDR3 amino acids: CASSWGGDGGELFF. The CDR3 region has the DNA TGTGCCAGCAGCTGGGGGGGAGATGGCGGGGAGCTGTTTTTT.

The V gene is TRBV25-1, the J gene TRBJ2-1; D is possibly TRBD1 (6 bases). Germline values: CDR1 MGHDK, CDR2 SYGVNS. Trimming took 3 bases from V and 4 from J, leaving 16 bases between them. The CDR3 loop spans 16 amino acids. CDR3 residues: CASSDPQGIGYNEQFF. Written as DNA, the CDR3 is TGTGCCAGCAGTGACCCACAGGGAATTGGTTACAATGAGCAGTTCTTC.